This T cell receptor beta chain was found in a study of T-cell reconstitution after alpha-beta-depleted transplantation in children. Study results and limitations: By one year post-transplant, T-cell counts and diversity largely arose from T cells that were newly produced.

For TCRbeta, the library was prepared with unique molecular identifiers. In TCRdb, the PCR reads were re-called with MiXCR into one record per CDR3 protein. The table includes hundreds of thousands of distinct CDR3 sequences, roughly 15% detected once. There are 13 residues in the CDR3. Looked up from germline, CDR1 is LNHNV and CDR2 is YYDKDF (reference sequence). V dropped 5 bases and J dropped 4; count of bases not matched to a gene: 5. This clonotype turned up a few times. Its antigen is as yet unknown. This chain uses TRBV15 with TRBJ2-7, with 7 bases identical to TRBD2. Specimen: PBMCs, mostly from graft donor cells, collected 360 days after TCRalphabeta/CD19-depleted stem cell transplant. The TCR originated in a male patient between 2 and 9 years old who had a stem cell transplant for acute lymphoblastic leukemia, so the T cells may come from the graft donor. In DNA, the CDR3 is TGTGCCACCAGCGCGGGAGAGAGATACGAGCAGTACTTC. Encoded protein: CATSAGERYEQYF.